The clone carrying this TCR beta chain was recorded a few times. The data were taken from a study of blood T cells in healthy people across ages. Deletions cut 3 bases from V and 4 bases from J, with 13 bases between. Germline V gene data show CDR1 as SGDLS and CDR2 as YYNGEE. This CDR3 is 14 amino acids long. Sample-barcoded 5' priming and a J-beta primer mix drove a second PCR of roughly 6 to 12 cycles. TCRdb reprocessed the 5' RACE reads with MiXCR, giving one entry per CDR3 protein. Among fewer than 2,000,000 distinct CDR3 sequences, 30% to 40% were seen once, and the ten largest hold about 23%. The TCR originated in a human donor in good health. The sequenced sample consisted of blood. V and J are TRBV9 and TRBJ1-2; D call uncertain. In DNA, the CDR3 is TGTGCCAGCAGCGCGTTTAGTGCGGCCTATGGCTACACCTTC. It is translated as CASSAFSAAYGYTF.